This TCR beta chain is drawn from a study of PD-L1 blockade in urothelial cancer. Study overall: The patients first took atezolizumab in the mid-2010s, receiving 1,200 mg intravenously every 3 weeks. The study recovered a median of around 130,000 T cells per blood sample.

Disease in patients was locally advanced or metastatic urothelial carcinoma. All patients handed over anywhere from 1 to 8 samples, pretreatment and on-treatment. V lost 0 bases to trimming and J lost 1 base; unmatched junction nucleotides: 6. The germline gives CDR1 GTSNPN, CDR2 SVGIG (reference sequence). This CDR3 is built from 16 residues. This table comes from immunoSEQ multiplex PCR, and its TCRdb copy is limited to in-frame clones, with some not included. The sample comprises about 88,000 clones, 85% to 95% of which are singletons, and 8.5% to 9.5% rests with the top ten. The TCR was taken from a man aged 60 to 69 with urothelial cancer. The sequencing used PBMCs, collected around atezolizumab (anti-PD-L1) treatment. V gene TRBV30 combines with J gene TRBJ2-5; TRBD2 aligns across 9 bases. The DNA of the CDR3 is TGTGCCTGGAGTGTACGCCTAGCGGGGCTCCAAGAGACCCAGTACTTC. Amino acid sequence: CAWSVRLAGLQETQYF. The full variable domain, in which reference TRBV30 and TRBJ2-5 provide the parts outside the CDR3, is SQTIHQWPATLVQPVGSPLSLECTVEGTSNPNLYWYRQAAGRGLQLLFYSVGIGQISSEVPQNLSASRPQDRQFILSSKKLLLSDSGFYLCAWSVRLAGLQETQYFGPGTRLLVL.